This paragraph reports one T cell receptor (beta chain). In the naive CD8 group, cells lacked CD45RO and were positively selected for CCR7, so terminally differentiated effector memory CD45RA+ cells were left out. Source study methods: With immunoSEQ giving junction-only sequences and no quality scores, filtering differed. The data were produced by immunoSEQ multiplex PCR, yet TCRdb's version contains in-frame clones alone and is incomplete. From that table come the V and J calls and clone size; the DNA was used to work out D and trimming. This sample has about 2.2 million clones, with roughly 93% found just once. The V end lost 5 bases, the J end lost 7 bases, and 15 bases lay between the germline ends. This CDR3 contains 14 residues. Germline CDR1 SNHLY, CDR2 FYNNEI. The source of the sample is a study of shared clonotypes between healthy human individuals.

This TCR derives from a man aged 18 to 29 in good health. Some clones in this sample may be carry-over from other donors' samples. The genes are TRBV2 and TRBJ1-5; TRBD1 is a possible D gene (6 bases). The sequenced sample was naive CD8+ T cells from PBMCs. CDR3 coding DNA: TGTGCCAGCAGTAAAACAGGGTCCAGCCAGCCCCAGCATTTT. This codes for CASSKTGSSQPQHF.